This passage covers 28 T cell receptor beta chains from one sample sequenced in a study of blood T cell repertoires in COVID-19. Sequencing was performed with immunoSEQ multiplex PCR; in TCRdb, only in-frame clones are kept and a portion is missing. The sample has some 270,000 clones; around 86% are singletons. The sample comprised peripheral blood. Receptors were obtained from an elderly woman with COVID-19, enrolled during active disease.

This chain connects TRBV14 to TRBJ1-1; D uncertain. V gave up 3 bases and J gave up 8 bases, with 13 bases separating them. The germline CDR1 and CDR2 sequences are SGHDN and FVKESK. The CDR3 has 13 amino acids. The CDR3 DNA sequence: TGTGCCAGCAGCCAGAGGCCGGGAGCCGAAGCTTTCTTT. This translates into CASSQRPGAEAFF.

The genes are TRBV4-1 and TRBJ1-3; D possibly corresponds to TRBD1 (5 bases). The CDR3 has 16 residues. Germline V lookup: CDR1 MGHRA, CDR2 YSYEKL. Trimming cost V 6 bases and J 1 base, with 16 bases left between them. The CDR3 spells CASSRSAGTSGNTIYF. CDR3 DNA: TGCGCCAGCAGTCGCAGCGCGGGGACTTCTGGAAACACCATATATTTT.

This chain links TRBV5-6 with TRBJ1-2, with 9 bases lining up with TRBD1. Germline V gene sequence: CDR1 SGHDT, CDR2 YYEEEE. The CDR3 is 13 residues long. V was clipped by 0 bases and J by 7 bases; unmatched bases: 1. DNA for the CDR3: TGTGCCAGCAGCTTGGCGACAGGGGGTGGCTACACCTTC. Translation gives CASSLATGGGYTF.

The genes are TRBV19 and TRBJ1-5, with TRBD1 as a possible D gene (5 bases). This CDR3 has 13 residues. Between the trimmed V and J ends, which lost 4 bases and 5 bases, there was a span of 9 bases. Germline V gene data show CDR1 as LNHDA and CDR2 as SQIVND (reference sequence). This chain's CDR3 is CASSRQQYQPQHF. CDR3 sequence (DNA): TGTGCCAGTAGTAGACAGCAGTATCAGCCCCAGCATTTT. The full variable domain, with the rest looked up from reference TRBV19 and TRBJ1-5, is DGGITQSPKYLFRKEGQNVTLSCEQNLNHDAMYWYRQDPGQGLRLIYYSQIVNDFQKGDIAEGYSVSREKKESFPLTVTSAQKNPTAFYLCASSRQQYQPQHFGDGTRLSIL.

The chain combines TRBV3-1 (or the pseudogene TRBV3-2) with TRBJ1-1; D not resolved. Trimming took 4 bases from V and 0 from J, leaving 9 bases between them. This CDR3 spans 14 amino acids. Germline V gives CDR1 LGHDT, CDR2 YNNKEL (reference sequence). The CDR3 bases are TGTGCCAGCAGCCGCATAGATATGAACACTGAAGCTTTCTTT. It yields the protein CASSRIDMNTEAFF.

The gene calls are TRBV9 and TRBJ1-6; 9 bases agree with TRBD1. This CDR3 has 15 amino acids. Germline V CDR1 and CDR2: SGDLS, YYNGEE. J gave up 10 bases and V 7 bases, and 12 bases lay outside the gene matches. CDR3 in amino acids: CASSAGGQGGSPLHF. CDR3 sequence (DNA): TGTGCCAGCTCCGCCGGGGGACAGGGTGGCTCACCCCTCCACTTT.

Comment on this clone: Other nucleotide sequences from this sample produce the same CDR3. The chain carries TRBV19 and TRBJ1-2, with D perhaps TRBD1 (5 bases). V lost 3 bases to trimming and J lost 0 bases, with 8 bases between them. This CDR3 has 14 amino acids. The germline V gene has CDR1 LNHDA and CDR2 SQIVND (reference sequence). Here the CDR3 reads CASSIGQTNYGYTF. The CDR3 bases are TGTGCCAGTAGTATCGGACAAACTAACTATGGCTACACCTTC.

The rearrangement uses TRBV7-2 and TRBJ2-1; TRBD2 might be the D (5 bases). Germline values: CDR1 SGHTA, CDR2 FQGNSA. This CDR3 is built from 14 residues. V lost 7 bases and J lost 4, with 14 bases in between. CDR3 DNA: TGTGCCAGCACCAAAGGGAGTTCTTACAATGAGCAGTTCTTC. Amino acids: CASTKGSSYNEQFF.

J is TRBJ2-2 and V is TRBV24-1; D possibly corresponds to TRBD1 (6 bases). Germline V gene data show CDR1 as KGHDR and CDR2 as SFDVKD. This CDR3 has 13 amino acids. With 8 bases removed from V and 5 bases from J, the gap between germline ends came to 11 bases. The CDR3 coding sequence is TGTGCCACCAAGTCAGGGGATACCGGGGAGCTGTTTTTT. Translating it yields CATKSGDTGELFF.

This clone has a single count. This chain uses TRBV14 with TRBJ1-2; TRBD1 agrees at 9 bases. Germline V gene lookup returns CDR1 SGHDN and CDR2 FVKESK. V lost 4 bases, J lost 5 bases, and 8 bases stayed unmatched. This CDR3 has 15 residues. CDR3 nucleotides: TGTGCCAGCAGCCCCTTACAGGGGGCGGCTTATGGCTACACCTTC. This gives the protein CASSPLQGAAYGYTF.

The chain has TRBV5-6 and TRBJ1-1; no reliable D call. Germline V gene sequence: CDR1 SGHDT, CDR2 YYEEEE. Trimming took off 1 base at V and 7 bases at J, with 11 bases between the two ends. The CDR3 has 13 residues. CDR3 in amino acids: CASSLRAGYEAFF. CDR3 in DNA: TGTGCCAGCAGCTTGAGGGCGGGCTATGAAGCTTTCTTT.

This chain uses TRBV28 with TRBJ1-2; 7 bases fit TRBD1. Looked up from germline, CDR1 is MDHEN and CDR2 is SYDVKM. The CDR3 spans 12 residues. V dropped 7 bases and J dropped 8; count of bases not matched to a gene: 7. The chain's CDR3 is CASIDRARGYTF. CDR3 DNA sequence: TGTGCCAGCATCGACAGGGCTAGGGGCTACACCTTC.

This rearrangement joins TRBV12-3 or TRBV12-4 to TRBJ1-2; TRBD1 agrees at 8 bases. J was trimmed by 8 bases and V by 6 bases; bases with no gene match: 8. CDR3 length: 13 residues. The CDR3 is CASSDTGGVGYTF. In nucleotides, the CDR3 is TGTGCCAGCAGCGACACAGGGGGAGTGGGCTACACCTTC.

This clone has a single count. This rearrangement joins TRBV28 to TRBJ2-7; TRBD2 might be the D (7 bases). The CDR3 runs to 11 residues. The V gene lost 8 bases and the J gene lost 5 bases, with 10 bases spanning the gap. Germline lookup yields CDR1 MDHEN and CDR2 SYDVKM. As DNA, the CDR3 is TGTGCCAGCGGCGGGGGCAACGAGCAGTACGTC. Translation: CASGGGNEQYV.

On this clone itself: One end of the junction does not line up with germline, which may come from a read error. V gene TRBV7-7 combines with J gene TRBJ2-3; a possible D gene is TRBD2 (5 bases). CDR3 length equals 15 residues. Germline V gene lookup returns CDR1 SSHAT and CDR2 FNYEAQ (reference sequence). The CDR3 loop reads CASSLFSGTTDTQYF. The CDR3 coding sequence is TGTGCTAGCAGCTTATTCAGCGGAACCACAGATACGCAGTATTTT.

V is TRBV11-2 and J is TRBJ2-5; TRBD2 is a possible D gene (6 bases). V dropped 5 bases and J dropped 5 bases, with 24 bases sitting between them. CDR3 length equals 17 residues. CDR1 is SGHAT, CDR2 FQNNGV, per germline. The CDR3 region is CASSLLPGTQPAETQYF. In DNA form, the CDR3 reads TGTGCCAGCAGCCTCCTCCCCGGGACTCAGCCGGCGGAGACCCAGTACTTC.

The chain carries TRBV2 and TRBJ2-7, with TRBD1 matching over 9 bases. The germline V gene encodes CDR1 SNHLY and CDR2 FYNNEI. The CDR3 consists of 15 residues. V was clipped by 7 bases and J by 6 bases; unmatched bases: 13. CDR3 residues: CASKERRQGGSEQYF. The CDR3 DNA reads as TGTGCCAGCAAAGAGCGGCGACAGGGGGGAAGCGAGCAGTACTTC.

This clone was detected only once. The CDR3 is CASSLFGGVNTGELFF. The CDR3 coding sequence is TGTGCCAGCAGCTTATTCGGGGGGGTCAACACCGGGGAGCTGTTTTTT. The chain has TRBV11-3 and TRBJ2-2; 8 bases are a match to TRBD2. Germline loops: CDR1 SGHNT, CDR2 YENEEA. The CDR3 contains 16 residues. J gave up 2 bases and V 2 bases, and 4 bases lay outside the gene matches.

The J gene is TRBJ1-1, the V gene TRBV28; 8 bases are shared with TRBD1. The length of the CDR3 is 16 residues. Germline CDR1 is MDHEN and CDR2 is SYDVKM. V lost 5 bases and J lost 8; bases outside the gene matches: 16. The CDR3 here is CASSRSIGTGRREAFF. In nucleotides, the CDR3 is TGTGCCAGCAGTCGAAGCATCGGGACAGGCAGAAGAGAAGCTTTCTTT.

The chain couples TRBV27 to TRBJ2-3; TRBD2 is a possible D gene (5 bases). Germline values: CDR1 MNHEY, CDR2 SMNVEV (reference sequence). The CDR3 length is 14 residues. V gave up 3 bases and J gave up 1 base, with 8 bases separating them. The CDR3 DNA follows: TGTGCCAGCAGTTTCGGAGCGGGCACAGATACGCAGTATTTT. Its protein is CASSFGAGTDTQYF.

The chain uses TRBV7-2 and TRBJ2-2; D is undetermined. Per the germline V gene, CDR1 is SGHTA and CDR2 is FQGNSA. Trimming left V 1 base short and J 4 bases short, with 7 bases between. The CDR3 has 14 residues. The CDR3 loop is CASSLVEITGELFF. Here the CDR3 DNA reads TGTGCCAGCAGCTTAGTCGAGATCACCGGGGAGCTGTTTTTT. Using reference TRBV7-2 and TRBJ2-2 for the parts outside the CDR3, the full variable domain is GAGVSQSPSNKVTEKGKDVELRCDPISGHTALYWYRQSLGQGLEFLIYFQGNSAPDKSGLPSDRFSAERTGGSVSTLTIQRTQQEDSAVYLCASSLVEITGELFFGEGSRLTVL.

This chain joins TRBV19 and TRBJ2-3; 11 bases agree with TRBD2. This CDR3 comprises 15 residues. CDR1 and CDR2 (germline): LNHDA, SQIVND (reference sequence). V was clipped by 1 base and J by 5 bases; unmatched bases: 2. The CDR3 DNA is TGTGCCAGTAGTATAGGCCTAGCGGGAGGAGATACGCAGTATTTT. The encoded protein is CASSIGLAGGDTQYF.

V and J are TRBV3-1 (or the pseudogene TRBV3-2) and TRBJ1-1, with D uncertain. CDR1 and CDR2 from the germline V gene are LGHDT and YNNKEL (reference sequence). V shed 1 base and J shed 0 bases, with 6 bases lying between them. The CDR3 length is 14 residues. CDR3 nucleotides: TGTGCCAGCAGCCAAGTCGGTATGAACACTGAAGCTTTCTTT. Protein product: CASSQVGMNTEAFF.

CDR3 DNA: TGCAGCGTTGTGTCCGGGAGGGAGCTGTTTTTT. Translated: CSVVSGRELFF. The chain recombines TRBV29-1 with TRBJ2-2; D might be TRBD2 (5 bases). CDR1 and CDR2 from the germline V gene are SQVTM and ANQGSEA. Between the trimmed V and J ends, which lost 4 bases and 9 bases, there was a span of 9 bases. The CDR3 spans 11 residues.

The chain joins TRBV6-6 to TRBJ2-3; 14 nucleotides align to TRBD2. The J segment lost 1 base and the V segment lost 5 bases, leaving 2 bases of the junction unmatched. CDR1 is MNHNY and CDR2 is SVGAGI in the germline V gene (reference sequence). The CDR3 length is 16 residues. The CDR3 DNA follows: TGTGCCAGCAGTCGACTAGCGGGGGGGGGCACAGATACGCAGTATTTT. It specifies CASSRLAGGGTDTQYF.

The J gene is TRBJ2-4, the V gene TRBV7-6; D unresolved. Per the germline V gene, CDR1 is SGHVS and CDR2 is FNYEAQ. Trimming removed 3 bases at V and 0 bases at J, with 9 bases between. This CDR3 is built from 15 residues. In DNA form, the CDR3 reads TGTGCCAGCAGCTTGACTGCACAAGCCAAAAACATTCAGTACTTC. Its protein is CASSLTAQAKNIQYF.

In nucleotides, the CDR3 is TGCGCCAGCAGCTTGGGAGCCGGGGGGGAGACCCAGTACTTC. As protein: CASSLGAGGETQYF. V and J are TRBV5-1 and TRBJ2-5; the match to TRBD2 covers 7 bases. J was trimmed by 5 bases and V by 0 bases; bases with no gene match: 4. The CDR3 has 14 residues. Germline CDR1 reads SGHRS; CDR2 reads YFSETQ.

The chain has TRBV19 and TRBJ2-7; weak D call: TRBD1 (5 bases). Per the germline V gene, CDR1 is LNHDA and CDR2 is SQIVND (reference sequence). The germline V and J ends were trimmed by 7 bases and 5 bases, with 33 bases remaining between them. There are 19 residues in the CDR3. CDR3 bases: TGTGCCAGTATCCCTCCCTGGTGCAGGGCACGTCTCCATCCCCACGAGCAGTACGTC. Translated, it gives CASIPPWCRARLHPHEQYV.